The sequence of this T cell receptor beta chain was determined in a study of OX40 agonist ivuxolimab in advanced cancers. The study's findings and limits: At 0.1 to 3.0 mg/kg, clonal expansion of CD4+ and CD8+ blood T cells had occurred by week 6. Clonal expansion among partial responders at 0.1-3.0 mg/kg ranked near the lowest.

Method: immunoSEQ multiplex PCR; TCRdb's copy keeps in-frame clones and lacks some. The sample has approximately 19,000 clones; over 70% are singletons. Trimming took 1 base from V and 3 from J, leaving 7 bases between them. CDR1 LNHDA and CDR2 SQIVND come from the germline V gene (reference sequence). The CDR3 spans 13 residues. In regard to this clone: Its antigen is as yet unknown.

The source of this sequence is an adult with an advanced solid tumor such as melanoma, head and neck, liver or kidney cancer. Here the sequenced sample was CD4+ or CD8+ T cells sorted from blood, taken in a trial of the OX40 agonist ivuxolimab. The chain recombines TRBV19 with TRBJ2-7; D is ambiguous. In DNA form, the CDR3 reads TGTGCCAGTAGTATAGGCCTACACTACGAGCAGTACTTC. As protein: CASSIGLHYEQYF.